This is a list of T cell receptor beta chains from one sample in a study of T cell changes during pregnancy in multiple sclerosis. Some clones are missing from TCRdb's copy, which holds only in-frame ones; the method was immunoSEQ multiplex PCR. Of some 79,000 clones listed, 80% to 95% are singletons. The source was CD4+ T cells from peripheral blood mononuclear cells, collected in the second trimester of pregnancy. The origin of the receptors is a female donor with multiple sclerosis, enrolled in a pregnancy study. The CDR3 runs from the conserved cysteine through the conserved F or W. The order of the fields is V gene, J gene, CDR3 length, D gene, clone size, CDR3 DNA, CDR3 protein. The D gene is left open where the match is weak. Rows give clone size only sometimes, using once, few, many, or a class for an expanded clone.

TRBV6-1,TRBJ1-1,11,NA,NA,TGTGCCAGCCACAGGAACACTGAAGCTTTCTTT,CASHRNTEAFF
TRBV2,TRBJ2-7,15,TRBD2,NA,TGTGCCAGCAGTGGACTAGCGGGGGGGCCTTTAGAGCAGTACTTC,CASSGLAGGPLEQYF
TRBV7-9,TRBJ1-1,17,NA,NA,TGTGCCAGCAGCTTAGCGTCCACGGCCCTAGTGGTCGCTGAAGCTTTCTTT,CASSLASTALVVAEAFF
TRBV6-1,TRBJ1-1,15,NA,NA,TGTGCCAGCATCCGATCCGGGGGGGGGCCCACTGAAGCTTTCTTT,CASIRSGGGPTEAFF
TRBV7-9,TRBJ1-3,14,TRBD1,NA,TGTGCCAGCACCGAGACAGGGAGGGGAAACACCATATATTTT,CASTETGRGNTIYF
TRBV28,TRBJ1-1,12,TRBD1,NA,TGTGCCAGCAGCGAGGGGGCCACTGAAGCTTTCTTT,CASSEGATEAFF
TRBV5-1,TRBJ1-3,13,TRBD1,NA,TGCGCCAGCAGCCGGGACAGTGGAAACACCATATATTTT,CASSRDSGNTIYF
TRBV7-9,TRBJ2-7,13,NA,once,TGTGCCAGCAGCTTAGGGGGAGTGTACGAGCAGTACTTC,CASSLGGVYEQYF
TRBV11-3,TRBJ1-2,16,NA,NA,TGTGCCAGCAGCTTAAGAGCGACAACGGGGTGGAGGGGCTACACCTTC,CASSLRATTGWRGYTF
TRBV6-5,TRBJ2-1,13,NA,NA,TGTGCCAGTCGGGGGTCCTCCTACAATGAGCAGTTCTTC,CASRGSSYNEQFF
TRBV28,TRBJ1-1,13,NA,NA,TGTGCCAGCAGTCCCTATGCGGAGTATGAAGCTTTCTTT,CASSPYAEYEAFF
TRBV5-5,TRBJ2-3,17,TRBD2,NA,TGTGCCAGCAGCCCGGGACTAGCGGGGGGGGTTGCAGATACGCAGTATTTT,CASSPGLAGGVADTQYF
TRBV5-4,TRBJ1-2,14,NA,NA,TGTGCCAGCAGCCGGCCGGACGGGGACTATGGCTACACCTTC,CASSRPDGDYGYTF
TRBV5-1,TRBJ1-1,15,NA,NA,TGCGCCAGCAGCTTAGAAACAGGGTGGGTCACTGAAGCTTTCTTT,CASSLETGWVTEAFF
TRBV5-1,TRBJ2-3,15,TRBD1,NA,TGCGCCAGCAGCCCGGGGACAGGTGGAACAGATACGCAGTATTTT,CASSPGTGGTDTQYF
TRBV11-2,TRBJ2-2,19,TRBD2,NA,TGTGCCAGCAGCCCCGGGGGGCTAGCGGGAGGCCCGAACACCGGGGAGCTGTTTTTT,CASSPGGLAGGPNTGELFF
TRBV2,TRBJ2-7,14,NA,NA,TGTGCCAGCAGGATAAACAGGCCCTCCTACGAGCAGTACTTC,CASRINRPSYEQYF
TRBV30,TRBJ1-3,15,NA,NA,TGTGCCTGGAGTGTACTCTGGGCCGCTGGAAACACCATATATTTT,CAWSVLWAAGNTIYF
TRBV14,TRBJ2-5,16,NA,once,TGTGCCAGCAGCCAACGATTCGGAGATGCTAAAGAGACCCAGTACTTC,CASSQRFGDAKETQYF
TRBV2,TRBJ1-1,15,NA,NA,TGTGCCAGCAGTGAAGCGAGAGGGGGTTACGGTGAAGCTTTCTTT,CASSEARGGYGEAFF
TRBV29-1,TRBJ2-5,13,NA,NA,TGCAGCGTTGAACACGGGGGGCGGGAGACCCAGTACTTC,CSVEHGGRETQYF